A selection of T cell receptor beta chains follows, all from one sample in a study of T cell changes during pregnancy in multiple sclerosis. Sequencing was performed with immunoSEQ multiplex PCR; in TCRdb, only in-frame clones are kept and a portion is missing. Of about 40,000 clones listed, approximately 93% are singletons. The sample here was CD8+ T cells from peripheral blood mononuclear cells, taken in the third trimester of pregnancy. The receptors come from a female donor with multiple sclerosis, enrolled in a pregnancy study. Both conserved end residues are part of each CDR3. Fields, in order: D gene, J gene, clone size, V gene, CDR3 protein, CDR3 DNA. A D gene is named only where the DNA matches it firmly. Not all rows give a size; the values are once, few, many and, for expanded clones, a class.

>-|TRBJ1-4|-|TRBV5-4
CASSLDKNWEGREKLFF
TGTGCCAGCAGCTTGGATAAAAACTGGGAGGGTCGGGAAAAACTGTTTTTT
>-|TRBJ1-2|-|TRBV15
CATSRDGDDRSHNYGYTF
TGTGCCACCAGCAGAGATGGGGATGACAGGAGCCATAACTATGGCTACACCTTC
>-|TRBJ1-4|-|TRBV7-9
CASSLGPGQGNEKLFF
TGTGCCAGCAGCTTAGGCCCGGGACAAGGGAATGAAAAACTGTTTTTT
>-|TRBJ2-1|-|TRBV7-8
CASSHDSFNEQFF
TGTGCCAGCAGCCATGACAGCTTCAATGAGCAGTTCTTC
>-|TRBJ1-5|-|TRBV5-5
CASSLARVNQPQHF
TGTGCCAGCAGCTTGGCCAGGGTCAATCAGCCCCAGCATTTT
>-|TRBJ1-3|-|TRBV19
CASSSNSNSGNTIYF
TGTGCCAGTAGTTCTAACAGCAACTCTGGAAACACCATATATTTT
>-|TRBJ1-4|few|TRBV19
CASSLGEATNEKLFF
TGTGCCAGTAGTCTCGGGGAAGCAACTAATGAAAAACTGTTTTTT
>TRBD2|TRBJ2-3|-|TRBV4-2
CASSQDLTSGESDTQYF
TGTGCCAGCAGCCAGGACCTGACTAGCGGGGAATCGGATACGCAGTATTTT
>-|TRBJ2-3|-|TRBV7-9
CASSEGETETAFSTDTQYF
TGTGCCAGCAGTGAGGGGGAGACAGAAACCGCCTTCAGCACAGATACGCAGTATTTT
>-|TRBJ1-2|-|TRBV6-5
CASSLTGAANYGYTF
TGTGCCAGCAGTTTGACGGGAGCAGCTAACTATGGCTACACCTTC
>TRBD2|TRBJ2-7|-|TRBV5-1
CASSLDGTSFDEQYF
TGCGCCAGCAGCTTGGATGGGACTAGCTTCGACGAGCAGTACTTC
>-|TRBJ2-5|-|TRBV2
CASRDVGAGPETQYF
TGTGCCAGCAGAGACGTTGGGGCGGGGCCGGAGACCCAGTACTTC
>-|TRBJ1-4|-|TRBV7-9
CASSLTENNEKLFF
TGTGCCAGCAGCTTGACAGAGAATAATGAAAAACTGTTTTTT
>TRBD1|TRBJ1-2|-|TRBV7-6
CASSSSGQGGFGYTF
TGTGCCAGCAGCTCCTCGGGACAGGGGGGATTTGGCTACACCTTC
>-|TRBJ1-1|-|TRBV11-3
CASSLGTGTEAFF
TGTGCCAGCAGCTTAGGAACAGGCACCGAAGCTTTCTTT
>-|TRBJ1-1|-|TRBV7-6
CASSPREGTEAFF
TGTGCCAGCAGCCCCAGGGAGGGCACTGAAGCTTTCTTT
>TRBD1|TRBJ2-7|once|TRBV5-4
CASSLLTGVSYEQYF
TGTGCCAGCAGCCTCCTGACAGGGGTCTCCTACGAGCAGTACTTC
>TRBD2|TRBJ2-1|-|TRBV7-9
CASSTGTSGGPFSHNEQFF
TGTGCCAGCAGCACCGGGACTAGCGGGGGACCTTTCTCCCACAATGAGCAGTTCTTC
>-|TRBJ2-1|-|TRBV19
CASSIGMVTYNEQFF
TGTGCCAGTAGTATCGGGATGGTCACCTACAATGAGCAGTTCTTC
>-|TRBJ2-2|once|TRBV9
CASSALGPSGGELFF
TGTGCCAGCAGCGCCCTTGGACCGAGCGGGGGGGAGCTGTTTTTT
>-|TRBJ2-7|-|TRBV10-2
CASSESDSSYEQYF
TGCGCCAGCAGTGAGTCGGACAGTTCCTACGAGCAGTACTTC
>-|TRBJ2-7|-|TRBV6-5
CASSYSGEDFEQYF
TGTGCCAGCAGTTACTCGGGGGAGGACTTCGAGCAGTACTTC
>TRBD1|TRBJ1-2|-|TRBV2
CASSEVTGGNYGYTF
TGTGCCAGCAGTGAGGTGACAGGGGGCAACTATGGCTACACCTTC
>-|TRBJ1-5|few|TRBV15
CATSRDPPSRPHSNQPQHF
TGTGCCACCAGCAGAGATCCGCCATCCAGGCCACATAGCAATCAGCCCCAGCATTTT
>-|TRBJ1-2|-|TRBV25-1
CASTADLGGGAYGYTF
TGTGCCAGCACCGCCGACTTGGGAGGGGGGGCCTATGGCTACACCTTC
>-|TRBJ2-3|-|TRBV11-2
CASKADTQYF
TGTGCCAGCAAAGCGGATACGCAGTATTTT